These 13 T cell receptor beta chains came from one sample sequenced in a study of shared clonotypes between healthy human individuals. Only in-frame clones appear in the TCRdb table, and some are missing; sequencing was by immunoSEQ multiplex PCR. The sample includes approximately 500,000 clones, approximately 84% of them seen just once. Sequenced sample: PBMCs. These receptors were collected from a woman between 35 and 50 years old in good health. Some clones in this sample may be carry-over from other donors' samples.

This chain links TRBV28 with TRBJ2-3; 9 nucleotides agree with TRBD2. This CDR3 spans 16 amino acids. Trimming removed 1 base from V and 4 bases from J; junction bases left unmatched: 6. The germline gives CDR1 MDHEN, CDR2 SYDVKM. Here the CDR3 reads CASSLSPSGKPDTQYF. The CDR3 DNA reads TGTGCCAGCAGTTTATCGCCTAGCGGGAAACCAGATACGCAGTATTTT.

The chain carries TRBV18 and TRBJ2-2; a possible D gene is TRBD1 (6 bases). V lost 3 bases to trimming and J lost 7 bases, with 12 bases between them. CDR1 KGHSH and CDR2 LQKENI come from the germline V gene. This CDR3 is built from 14 residues. CDR3 sequence: CASSPQTGDGELFF. CDR3 nucleotide sequence: TGTGCCAGCTCACCCCAGACAGGAGACGGGGAGCTGTTTTTT.

This chain uses TRBV18 with TRBJ1-2; D is undetermined. The length of the CDR3 is 16 residues. Trimming left V 3 bases short and J 6 bases short, with 20 bases between. Germline V gene data show CDR1 as KGHSH and CDR2 as LQKENI. The CDR3 sequence is CASSPTPALPIDGYTF. Here the CDR3 DNA reads TGTGCCAGCTCACCGACCCCGGCACTCCCGATCGATGGCTACACCTTC.

With respect to this clone: Only one base separates this from a far larger clonotype, so it likely reflects a read error. This sequence joins TRBV10-3 and TRBJ2-2; D gene ambiguous. V shed 8 bases and J shed 5 bases, with 15 bases lying between them. CDR1 is ENHRY, CDR2 SYGVKD, per germline. The length of the CDR3 is 14 residues. CDR3 DNA sequence: TGTGCCATCGCGGCTCCGTGGGTTACCGGGGAGCTGTTTTTT. It codes for CAIAAPWVTGELFF.

This chain joins TRBV28 and TRBJ1-2, with 8 positions matching TRBD1. The J segment lost 8 bases and the V segment lost 5 bases, leaving 7 bases of the junction unmatched. Germline V gene sequence: CDR1 MDHEN, CDR2 SYDVKM. This CDR3 comprises 13 residues. CDR3 nucleotides: TGTGCCAGCAGTCCTAGGACAGGGCTCGGCTACACCTTC. Protein: CASSPRTGLGYTF.

This clone is a singleton in its sample. This chain joins TRBV28 and TRBJ1-2; 10 bases match TRBD1. V gave up 6 bases and J gave up 3 bases; unmatched junction bases: 13. This CDR3 contains 17 residues. CDR1 is MDHEN, CDR2 SYDVKM, per germline. CDR3 residues: CASSSPGQGSGYYGYTF. The CDR3 DNA is TGTGCCAGCAGCTCCCCGGGACAGGGGTCGGGGTACTATGGCTACACCTTC.

The V gene is TRBV6-1, the J gene TRBJ2-1, with D maybe TRBD1 (5 bases). Germline CDR1 MNHNS, CDR2 SASEGT. This CDR3 is built from 10 residues. V lost 4 bases and J lost 11, with 6 bases in between. CDR3 amino acids: CASSGQKQFF. In DNA form, the CDR3 reads TGTGCCAGCAGTGGACAGAAGCAGTTCTTC.

The chain couples TRBV2 to TRBJ1-1; D is unresolved. In germline, CDR1 is SNHLY, CDR2 FYNNEI. The CDR3 has 15 residues. Trimming left V 5 bases short and J 5 bases short, with 18 bases between. The CDR3 DNA reads TGTGCCAGCAGTTTCGGACCCCGCCGGGGAACTGAAGCTTTCTTT. It encodes CASSFGPRRGTEAFF.

The gene calls are TRBV18 and TRBJ2-3, with no clear D. The V gene lost 2 bases and the J gene lost 3 bases, with 6 bases spanning the gap. In germline, CDR1 is KGHSH, CDR2 LQKENI. The CDR3 has 13 residues. The CDR3 is CASSPVETDTQYF. CDR3 DNA: TGTGCCAGCTCACCAGTGGAAACAGATACGCAGTATTTT.

This clone was detected many times. The J gene is TRBJ2-7, the V gene TRBV2; D perhaps matches TRBD1 (5 bases). The germline CDR1 and CDR2 sequences are SNHLY and FYNNEI. The germline V and J ends were trimmed by 5 bases and 2 bases, with 13 bases remaining between them. The CDR3 runs to 14 residues. The CDR3 DNA reads as TGTGCCAGCAGTTCCGACAGTGGGGCCTACGAGCAGTACTTC. Its translation is CASSSDSGAYEQYF.

CDR3 protein: CASSQESLGLAGGPRRQTQYF. The CDR3 DNA reads TGCGCCAGCAGCCAAGAATCTTTGGGACTAGCGGGAGGGCCGAGGAGGCAGACCCAGTACTTC. The chain uses TRBV4-1 and TRBJ2-5; 16 bases are shared with TRBD2. V was pared by 0 bases and J by 6 bases, with 16 bases of the junction left unmatched. The CDR3 is 21 amino acids. Germline CDR1 reads MGHRA; CDR2 reads YSYEKL.

The chain combines TRBV19 with TRBJ1-5, with D possibly being TRBD1 (6 bases). Germline assignment: CDR1 LNHDA and CDR2 SQIVND (reference sequence). V shed 7 bases and J shed 1 base, with 14 bases lying between them. The CDR3 loop spans 15 amino acids. CDR3 in DNA: TGTGCCAGTACCCCGGGGGGCGTCAGCAATCAGCCCCAGCATTTT. This gives the protein CASTPGGVSNQPQHF.

With respect to this clone: Given a far larger clone just one base away, this is likely a sequencing read error. The chain joins TRBV6-1 to TRBJ2-1, with TRBD2 matching over 9 bases. Trimming cost V 1 base and J 2 bases; bases outside gene matches: 3. Germline V gene sequence: CDR1 MNHNS, CDR2 SASEGT. CDR3 length: 16 residues. CDR3 coding DNA: TGTGCCAGCAGTGAAGGGGGCGGGAGGGCCTACAATGAGCAGTTCTTC. This translates into CASSEGGGRAYNEQFF.